This TCR beta chain was recovered during a study of blood T cell repertoires in COVID-19. Across the study: Both acute and convalescent COVID-19 samples were obtained from the United States, Italy and Spain.

V lost 0 bases and J lost 7, with 13 bases in between. CDR1 is SGDLS and CDR2 is YYNGEE in the germline V gene. This CDR3 has 15 amino acids. Per the original data handling: How many nucleated cells were present was estimated from reference gene primer amplification. Profiled with immunoSEQ multiplex PCR; TCRdb holds only in-frame clones, not every one. The V and J calls and clone size were taken over from that table, and D and trimming were inferred from the DNA. The sample has approximately 50,000 clones, approximately 92% seen once. This clonotype originated in a man in his forties or fifties with active COVID-19. Specimen: peripheral blood. The chain links TRBV9 to TRBJ1-4; D ambiguous. The CDR3 protein is CASSVGLGGSEKLFF. CDR3 nucleotide sequence: TGTGCCAGCAGCGTAGGTCTGGGAGGGAGTGAAAAACTGTTTTTT.